What follows are 8 T cell receptor beta chains derived from one specimen sequenced in a study of blood T cell repertoires in COVID-19. Sequencing was performed with immunoSEQ multiplex PCR; in TCRdb, only in-frame clones are kept and a portion is missing. The sample records around 280,000 clones, about 90% being singletons. Sequencing was carried out using PBMCs or T cells enriched from blood (not recorded which). These receptors came from a woman under 30 with acute COVID-19.

The chain employs TRBV9 and TRBJ2-7; TRBD2 agrees at 9 bases. Losses at the gene ends were 3 bases for V and 6 bases for J; bases not matched to a gene: 1. Germline V lookup: CDR1 SGDLS, CDR2 YYNGEE. This CDR3 region has 12 residues. CDR3 coding DNA: TGTGCCAGCAGCGCTAGCGGGACCGAGCAGTACTTC. This sequence encodes CASSASGTEQYF.

The rearrangement uses TRBV5-6 and TRBJ2-5; TRBD2 aligns across 7 bases. The CDR3 spans 14 residues. Germline CDR1 and CDR2: SGHDT and YYEEEE. V trimming: 0 bases; J trimming: 5 bases; junction bases outside the gene matches: 4. The CDR3 region is CASSLGLAVETQYF. CDR3 nucleotide sequence: TGTGCCAGCAGCTTGGGGCTAGCGGTTGAGACCCAGTACTTC.

The chain has TRBV9 and TRBJ2-5; 12 positions agree with TRBD2. The CDR3 length is 17 residues. Germline CDR1 SGDLS, CDR2 YYNGEE. V lost 2 bases, J lost 2 bases, and 7 bases stayed unmatched. The DNA for the CDR3 is TGTGCCAGCAGCGTGGGACTAGCGGGTAATACGCAAGAGACCCAGTACTTC. Encoded protein: CASSVGLAGNTQETQYF. Complete variable domain (other parts from reference TRBV9 and TRBJ2-5): DSGVTQTPKHLITATGQRVTLRCSPRSGDLSVYWYQQSLDQGLQFLIQYYNGEERAKGNILERFSAQQFPDLHSELNLSSLELGDSALYFCASSVGLAGNTQETQYFGPGTRLLVL.

The chain joins TRBV11-2 to TRBJ1-2; maybe TRBD1 (5 bases). The CDR3 extends over 12 amino acids. Trimming left V 5 bases short and J 8 bases short, with 12 bases between. Per the germline V gene, CDR1 is SGHAT and CDR2 is FQNNGV. CDR3 protein: CASSQRGDGYTF. In nucleotides, the CDR3 is TGTGCCAGCAGCCAACGGGGGGACGGCTACACCTTC.

This clone was seen a few times. The V gene is TRBV7-2, the J gene TRBJ1-5; D is unresolved. Germline loops: CDR1 SGHTA, CDR2 FQGNSA. Deletions cut 5 bases from V and 7 bases from J, with 12 bases between. This CDR3 contains 13 residues. CDR3 residues: CASSPHAGQPQHF. The CDR3 nucleotides are TGTGCCAGCAGCCCACATGCGGGGCAGCCCCAGCATTTT.

The chain carries TRBV7-9 and TRBJ1-4, with 7 bases aligning to TRBD1. The V gene's germline CDR1 is SEHNR and CDR2 FQNEAQ (reference sequence). V shed 6 bases, J shed 7 bases, and the junction held 11 bases outside the gene matches. The CDR3 extends over 15 amino acids. The CDR3 loop reads CASSSAQGVLEKLFF. The CDR3, as DNA: TGTGCCAGCAGTTCAGCGCAGGGGGTTCTTGAAAAACTGTTTTTT.

This clone was seen only once. V is TRBV4-1 and J is TRBJ2-1, with TRBD2 identical over 7 bases. The CDR3 consists of 14 residues. Unmatched junction bases numbered 14, after V lost 3 bases and J lost 15 bases. Germline CDR1 is MGHRA and CDR2 is YSYEKL. CDR3 amino acids: CASSQTVAGTNRFF. In nucleotides, the CDR3 is TGCGCCAGCAGCCAGACCGTAGCGGGCACCAACCGGTTCTTC.

The V call is TRBV18, the J call TRBJ1-2, with no clear D. CDR1 and CDR2 (germline): KGHSH, LQKENI. The ends were cut back, 2 bases at V and 0 bases at J, with 10 bases in the middle. This CDR3 has 15 residues. The CDR3 here is CASSPVAEANYGYTF. CDR3 bases: TGTGCCAGCTCACCAGTGGCAGAGGCTAACTATGGCTACACCTTC.